The 17 T cell receptor beta chains below all came from one sample that was sequenced in a study of siplizumab effects on memory and regulatory T cells. Generated by immunoSEQ multiplex PCR, the TCRdb table keeps only in-frame clones and is missing some. The sample holds some 96,000 clones, 91% seen once. Sequences were obtained from CD4+ T cells sorted from blood. The receptor set was obtained from a human donor in good health.

This rearrangement joins TRBV27 to TRBJ2-7; D perhaps matches TRBD2 (5 bases). V shed 2 bases and J shed 6 bases, with 11 bases lying between them. The CDR3 sequence is 13 residues long. Germline CDR1 is MNHEY and CDR2 is SMNVEV (reference sequence). CDR3 nucleotide sequence: TGTGCCAGCAGTTTAGGGGAGTTCGGCGAGCAGTACTTC. It encodes CASSLGEFGEQYF.

The rearrangement uses TRBV25-1 and TRBJ1-4; 8 bases line up with TRBD1. The V segment lost 4 bases and the J segment 8 bases; nucleotides outside the gene matches: 6. The CDR3 runs to 14 residues. CDR1 is MGHDK, CDR2 SYGVNS, per germline. The CDR3 region has the DNA TGTGCCAGCAGTGCGTCCCGGGACAGGGAAAAACTGTTTTTT. Protein product: CASSASRDREKLFF.

This chain links TRBV6-6 with TRBJ2-1; perhaps TRBD2 as D (6 bases). Germline V gene lookup returns CDR1 MNHNY and CDR2 SVGAGI (reference sequence). V lost 6 bases and J lost 4, with 16 bases in between. The CDR3 has 15 residues. The DNA for the CDR3 is TGTGCCAGCAGCAGCTCCGGGACTCAGTACAATGAGCAGTTCTTC. Translation gives CASSSSGTQYNEQFF.

The V call is TRBV19, the J call TRBJ1-2; D is ambiguous. This CDR3 region has 14 residues. The V end was cut by 4 bases, the J end by 3 bases, with 12 bases between. Looked up from germline, CDR1 is LNHDA and CDR2 is SQIVND (reference sequence). Here the CDR3 reads CASSNWPGHYGYTF. The CDR3 bases are TGTGCCAGTAGTAACTGGCCAGGCCACTATGGCTACACCTTC. Supplemented by reference TRBV19 and TRBJ1-2, the full variable domain reads DGGITQSPKYLFRKEGQNVTLSCEQNLNHDAMYWYRQDPGQGLRLIYYSQIVNDFQKGDIAEGYSVSREKKESFPLTVTSAQKNPTAFYLCASSNWPGHYGYTFGSGTRLTVV.

The chain combines TRBV9 with TRBJ1-5, with D perhaps TRBD1 (5 bases). The V end was cut by 3 bases, the J end by 10 bases, with 14 bases between. CDR1 SGDLS and CDR2 YYNGEE come from the germline V gene. The CDR3 is 13 residues long. As DNA, the CDR3 is TGTGCCAGCAGCGACACCGCGGGGGAACCCCAGCATTTT. As protein: CASSDTAGEPQHF.

J is TRBJ1-5 and V is TRBV5-6; 12 nucleotides match TRBD1. The V gene end was trimmed by 4 bases and the J gene end by 6 bases; junction bases not matched to a gene: 5. The germline CDR1 and CDR2 sequences are SGHDT and YYEEEE. The CDR3 is 15 residues long. The CDR3 is CASSPGTGGGQPQHF. The CDR3 DNA follows: TGTGCCAGCAGCCCCGGGACAGGGGGCGGTCAGCCCCAGCATTTT.

This chain connects TRBV19 to TRBJ2-1; D not resolved. The CDR3 has 15 residues. V lost 7 bases and J 0 bases, leaving 13 bases between the germline ends. Germline V gene sequence: CDR1 LNHDA, CDR2 SQIVND (reference sequence). The CDR3 spells CASTPILLSYNEQFF. Here the CDR3 DNA reads TGTGCCAGTACCCCCATACTTCTCTCCTACAATGAGCAGTTCTTC. The whole variable domain, filled in from reference TRBV19 and TRBJ2-1, reads DGGITQSPKYLFRKEGQNVTLSCEQNLNHDAMYWYRQDPGQGLRLIYYSQIVNDFQKGDIAEGYSVSREKKESFPLTVTSAQKNPTAFYLCASTPILLSYNEQFFGPGTRLTVL.

This chain joins TRBV7-2 and TRBJ2-7; D perhaps matches TRBD1 (5 bases). The CDR3 loop spans 16 amino acids. Trimming pared 5 bases from V and 6 bases from J, leaving 23 bases between. Germline loops: CDR1 SGHTA, CDR2 FQGNSA. The CDR3 DNA reads TGTGCCAGCAGCCCCGAAGGAACGGACAAAACTCGCGAGCAGTACTTC. It translates to CASSPEGTDKTREQYF.

This chain joins TRBV19 and TRBJ2-7; 9 bases align to TRBD1. CDR1 and CDR2 (germline): LNHDA, SQIVND (reference sequence). The ends lost 5 bases at V and 3 bases at J; junction bases unmatched: 2. The CDR3 consists of 13 residues. CDR3 nucleotide sequence: TGTGCCAGTAGTTCGGGACAGGGCTACGAGCAGTACTTC. Translated, it gives CASSSGQGYEQYF. Full variable domain (outside the CDR3, taken from reference TRBV19 and TRBJ2-7): DGGITQSPKYLFRKEGQNVTLSCEQNLNHDAMYWYRQDPGQGLRLIYYSQIVNDFQKGDIAEGYSVSREKKESFPLTVTSAQKNPTAFYLCASSSGQGYEQYFGPGTRLTVT.

The V call is TRBV5-4, the J call TRBJ2-3, with D perhaps TRBD1 or TRBD2 (5 bases each). The CDR3 has 14 residues. V was clipped by 0 bases and J by 7 bases, with 12 bases between them. CDR1 is SGHNT, CDR2 YYREEE, per germline (reference sequence). CDR3: CASSLGRGENTQYF. The CDR3, as DNA: TGTGCCAGCAGCTTGGGAAGGGGAGAGAATACGCAGTATTTT.

For the CDR3, the DNA is TGCGCCAGCAGCTTACCCGGGACTAGTATCAATGAGCAGTTCTTC. Encoded protein: CASSLPGTSINEQFF. This chain connects TRBV5-1 to TRBJ2-1, with TRBD2 matching over 8 bases. V was clipped by 2 bases and J by 6 bases; unmatched bases: 7. CDR1 and CDR2 (germline): SGHRS, YFSETQ. There are 15 residues in the CDR3.

The chain is built from TRBV7-2 and TRBJ2-3, with 9 nucleotides matching TRBD1. The germline gives CDR1 SGHTA, CDR2 FQGNSA. The CDR3 extends over 15 amino acids. V dropped 4 bases and J dropped 7; count of bases not matched to a gene: 9. This chain's CDR3 is CASSSPGQGMYTQYF. DNA of the CDR3: TGTGCCAGCAGCTCACCGGGACAGGGAATGTATACGCAGTATTTT.

This chain connects TRBV9 to TRBJ2-7; 7 bases line up with TRBD1. Looked up from germline, CDR1 is SGDLS and CDR2 is YYNGEE. Trimming cost V 6 bases and J 7 bases; bases outside gene matches: 4. This CDR3 contains 11 residues. This chain's CDR3 is CASIFRGEQYF. The CDR3 region has the DNA TGTGCCAGCATTTTCAGGGGGGAGCAGTACTTC.

CDR3 in amino acids: CSASRVEKLFF. CDR3 DNA: TGCAGTGCTAGCAGGGTGGAAAAACTGTTTTTT. The chain is built from TRBV20-1 and TRBJ1-4, with a tentative D call TRBD1 (5 bases). V lost 3 bases, J lost 8 bases, and 7 bases lay in between. This CDR3 has 11 residues. Germline V CDR1 and CDR2: DFQATT, SNEGSKA (reference sequence).

The gene calls are TRBV19 and TRBJ2-3; 10 bases match TRBD2. The CDR3 covers 16 residues. The ends lost 3 bases at V and 2 bases at J; junction bases unmatched: 5. Germline V CDR1 and CDR2: LNHDA, SQIVND (reference sequence). The chain's CDR3 is CASSMGSGGPTDTQYF. In DNA, the CDR3 is TGTGCCAGTAGTATGGGTAGCGGGGGGCCCACAGATACGCAGTATTTT.

The DNA for the CDR3 is TGTGCCATCAGTGAGTCGTGGGAGCAGTACTTC. Its translation is CAISESWEQYF. This chain connects TRBV10-3 to TRBJ2-7; D gene uncertain. The V and J ends lost 0 bases and 7 bases respectively, with 4 bases between them. The CDR3 sequence is 11 residues long. The germline CDR1 and CDR2 sequences are ENHRY and SYGVKD.

This sequence joins TRBV18 and TRBJ1-6; D gene unclear. Germline lookup yields CDR1 KGHSH and CDR2 LQKENI. The ends were cut back, 6 bases at V and 5 bases at J, with 17 bases in the middle. There are 16 residues in the CDR3. The CDR3 loop reads CASSPMQGFNNSPLHF. The CDR3 bases are TGTGCCAGCTCCCCCATGCAAGGGTTTAATAATTCACCCCTCCACTTT.